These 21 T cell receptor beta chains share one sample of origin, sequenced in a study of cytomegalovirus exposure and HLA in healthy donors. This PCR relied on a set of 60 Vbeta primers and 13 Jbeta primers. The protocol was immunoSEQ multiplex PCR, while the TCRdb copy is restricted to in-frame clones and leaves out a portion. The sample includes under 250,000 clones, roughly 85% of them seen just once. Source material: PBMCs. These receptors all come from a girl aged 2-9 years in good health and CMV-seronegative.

The CDR3 sequence is CASSQQALQPQHF. The CDR3 DNA reads TGTGCCAGCAGTCAACAGGCCCTTCAGCCCCAGCATTTT. This chain uses TRBV6-5 with TRBJ1-5; D is perhaps TRBD1 (5 bases). The CDR3 extends over 13 amino acids. Germline V gene data show CDR1 as MNHEY and CDR2 as SVGAGI. The V end lost 5 bases, the J end lost 6 bases, and 11 bases lay between the germline ends.

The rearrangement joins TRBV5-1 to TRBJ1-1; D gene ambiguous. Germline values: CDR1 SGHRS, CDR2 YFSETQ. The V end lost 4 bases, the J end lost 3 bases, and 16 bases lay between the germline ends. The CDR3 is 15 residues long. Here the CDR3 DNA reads TGCGCCAGCAGCCCAGTTCTCGGAGGCGACACTGAAGCTTTCTTT. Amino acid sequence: CASSPVLGGDTEAFF. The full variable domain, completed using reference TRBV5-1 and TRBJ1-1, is KAGVTQTPRYLIKTRGQQVTLSCSPISGHRSVSWYQQTPGQGLQFLFEYFSETQRNKGNFPGRFSGRQFSNSRSEMNVSTLELGDSALYLCASSPVLGGDTEAFFGQGTRLTVV.

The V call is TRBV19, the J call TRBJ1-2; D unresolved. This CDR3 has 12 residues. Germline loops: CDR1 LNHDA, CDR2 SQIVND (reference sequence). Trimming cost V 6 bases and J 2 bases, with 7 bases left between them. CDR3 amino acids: CASRRQNYGYTF. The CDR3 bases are TGTGCCAGTAGGAGGCAAAACTATGGCTACACCTTC. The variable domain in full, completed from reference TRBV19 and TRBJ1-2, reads DGGITQSPKYLFRKEGQNVTLSCEQNLNHDAMYWYRQDPGQGLRLIYYSQIVNDFQKGDIAEGYSVSREKKESFPLTVTSAQKNPTAFYLCASRRQNYGYTFGSGTRLTVV.

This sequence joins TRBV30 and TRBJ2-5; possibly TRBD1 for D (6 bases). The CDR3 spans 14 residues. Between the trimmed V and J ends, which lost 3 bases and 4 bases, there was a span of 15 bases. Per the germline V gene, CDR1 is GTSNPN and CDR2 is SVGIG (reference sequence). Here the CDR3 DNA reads TGTGCCTGGAGGACGACAGGATATGGAGAGACCCAGTACTTC. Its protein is CAWRTTGYGETQYF.

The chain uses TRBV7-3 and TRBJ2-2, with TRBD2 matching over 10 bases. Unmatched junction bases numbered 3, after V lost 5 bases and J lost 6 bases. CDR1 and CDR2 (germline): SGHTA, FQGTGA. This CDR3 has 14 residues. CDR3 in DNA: TGTGCCAGCAGCCCCGGACTAGCGGCCGGGGAGCTGTTTTTT. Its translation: CASSPGLAAGELFF.

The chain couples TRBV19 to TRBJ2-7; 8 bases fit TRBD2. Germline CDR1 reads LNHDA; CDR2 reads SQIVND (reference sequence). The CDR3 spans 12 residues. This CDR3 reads CAEREFPYEQYF. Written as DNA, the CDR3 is TGTGCTGAGCGGGAGTTCCCCTACGAGCAGTACTTC.

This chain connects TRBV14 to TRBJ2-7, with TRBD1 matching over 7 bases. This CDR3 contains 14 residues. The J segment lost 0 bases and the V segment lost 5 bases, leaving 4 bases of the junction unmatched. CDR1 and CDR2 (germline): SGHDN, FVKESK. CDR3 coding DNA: TGTGCCAGCAGCTTGCGGACAGGCTCCTACGAGCAGTACTTC. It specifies CASSLRTGSYEQYF.

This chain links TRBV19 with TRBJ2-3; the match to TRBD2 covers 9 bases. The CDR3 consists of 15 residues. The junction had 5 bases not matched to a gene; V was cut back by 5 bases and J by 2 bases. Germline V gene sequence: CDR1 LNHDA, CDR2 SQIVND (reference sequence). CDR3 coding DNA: TGTGCCAGTAGTCTGACTAGCGGAGTCACAGATACGCAGTATTTT. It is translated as CASSLTSGVTDTQYF.

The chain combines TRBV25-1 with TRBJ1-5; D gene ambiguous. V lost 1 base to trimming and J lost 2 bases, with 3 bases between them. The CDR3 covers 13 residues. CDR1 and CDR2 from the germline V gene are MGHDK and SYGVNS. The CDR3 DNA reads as TGTGCCAGCAGTGAATTCGGCAATCAGCCCCAGCATTTT. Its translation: CASSEFGNQPQHF.

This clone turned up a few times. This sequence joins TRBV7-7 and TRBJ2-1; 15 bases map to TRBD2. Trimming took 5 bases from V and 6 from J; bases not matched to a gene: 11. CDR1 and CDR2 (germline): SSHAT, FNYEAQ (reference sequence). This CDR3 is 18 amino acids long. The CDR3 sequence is CASSPRTSGGAGGNEQFF. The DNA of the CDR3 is TGTGCCAGCAGCCCTCGGACTAGCGGGGGGGCCGGGGGCAATGAGCAGTTCTTC.

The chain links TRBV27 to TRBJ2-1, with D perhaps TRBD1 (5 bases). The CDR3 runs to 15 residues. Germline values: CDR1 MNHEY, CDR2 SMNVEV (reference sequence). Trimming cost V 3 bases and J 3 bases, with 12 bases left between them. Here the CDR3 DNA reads TGTGCCAGCAGTTTCAGTCAGGGTGGCTACAATGAGCAGTTCTTC. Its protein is CASSFSQGGYNEQFF.

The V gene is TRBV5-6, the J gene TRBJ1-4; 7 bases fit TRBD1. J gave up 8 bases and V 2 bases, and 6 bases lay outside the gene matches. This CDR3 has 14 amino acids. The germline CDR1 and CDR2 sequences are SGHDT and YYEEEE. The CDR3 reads CASSFSGQEEKLFF. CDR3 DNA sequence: TGTGCCAGCAGCTTTAGTGGACAGGAGGAAAAACTGTTTTTT.

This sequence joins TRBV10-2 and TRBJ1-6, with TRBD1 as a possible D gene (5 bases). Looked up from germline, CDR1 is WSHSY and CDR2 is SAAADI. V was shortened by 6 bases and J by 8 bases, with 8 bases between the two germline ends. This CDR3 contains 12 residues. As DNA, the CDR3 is TGCGCCAGCAGGCCGGGGGATTCACCCCTCCACTTT. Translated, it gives CASRPGDSPLHF.

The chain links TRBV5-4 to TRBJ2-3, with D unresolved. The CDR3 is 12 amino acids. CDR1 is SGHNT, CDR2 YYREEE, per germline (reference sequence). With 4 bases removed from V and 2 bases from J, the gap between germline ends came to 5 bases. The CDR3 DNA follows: TGTGCCAGCAGCCCCTACACAGATACGCAGTATTTT. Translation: CASSPYTDTQYF.

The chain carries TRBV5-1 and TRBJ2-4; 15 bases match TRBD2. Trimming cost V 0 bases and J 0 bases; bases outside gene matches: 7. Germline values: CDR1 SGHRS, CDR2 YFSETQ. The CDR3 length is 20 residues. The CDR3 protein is CASSLGGLAGGPIAKNIQYF. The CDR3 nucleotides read TGCGCCAGCAGCTTGGGGGGACTAGCGGGAGGCCCGATAGCCAAAAACATTCAGTACTTC. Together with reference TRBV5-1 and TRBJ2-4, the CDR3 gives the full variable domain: KAGVTQTPRYLIKTRGQQVTLSCSPISGHRSVSWYQQTPGQGLQFLFEYFSETQRNKGNFPGRFSGRQFSNSRSEMNVSTLELGDSALYLCASSLGGLAGGPIAKNIQYFGAGTRLSVL.

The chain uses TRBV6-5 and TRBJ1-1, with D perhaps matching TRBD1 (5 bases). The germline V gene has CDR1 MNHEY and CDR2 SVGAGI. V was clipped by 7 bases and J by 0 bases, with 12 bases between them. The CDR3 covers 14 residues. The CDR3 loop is CASTNDRMNTEAFF. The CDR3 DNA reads TGTGCCAGCACTAACGACAGAATGAACACTGAAGCTTTCTTT.

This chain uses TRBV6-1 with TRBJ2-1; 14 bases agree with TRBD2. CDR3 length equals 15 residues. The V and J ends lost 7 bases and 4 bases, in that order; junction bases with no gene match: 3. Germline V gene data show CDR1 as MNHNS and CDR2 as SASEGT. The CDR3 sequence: CASTRLAGGYNEQFF. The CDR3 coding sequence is TGTGCCAGCACCAGACTAGCGGGGGGGTACAATGAGCAGTTCTTC.

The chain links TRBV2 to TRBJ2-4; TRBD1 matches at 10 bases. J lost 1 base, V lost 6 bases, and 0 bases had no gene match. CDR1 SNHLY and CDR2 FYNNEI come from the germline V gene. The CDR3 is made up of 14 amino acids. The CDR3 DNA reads TGTGCCAGCAGGGGACAGGGGGCCAAAAACATTCAGTACTTC. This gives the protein CASRGQGAKNIQYF.

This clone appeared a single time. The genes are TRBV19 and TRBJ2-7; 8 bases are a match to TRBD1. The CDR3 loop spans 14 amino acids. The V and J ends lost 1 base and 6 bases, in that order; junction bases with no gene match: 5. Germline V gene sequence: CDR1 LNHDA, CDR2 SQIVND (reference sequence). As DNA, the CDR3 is TGTGCCAGTAGTATAGGGTCAGGGGGCGTCGAGCAGTACTTC. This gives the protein CASSIGSGGVEQYF.

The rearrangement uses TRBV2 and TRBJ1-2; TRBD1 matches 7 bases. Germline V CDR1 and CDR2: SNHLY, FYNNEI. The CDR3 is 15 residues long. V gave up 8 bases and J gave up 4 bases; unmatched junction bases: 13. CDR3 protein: CASPKLSGTVYGYTF. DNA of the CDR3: TGTGCCAGCCCCAAACTTTCAGGGACAGTCTATGGCTACACCTTC.

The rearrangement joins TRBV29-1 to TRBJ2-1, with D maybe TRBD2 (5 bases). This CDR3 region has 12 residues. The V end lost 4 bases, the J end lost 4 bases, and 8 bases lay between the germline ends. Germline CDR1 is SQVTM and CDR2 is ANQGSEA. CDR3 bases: TGCAGCGTTGGAGGGATTTACAATGAGCAGTTCTTC. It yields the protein CSVGGIYNEQFF.